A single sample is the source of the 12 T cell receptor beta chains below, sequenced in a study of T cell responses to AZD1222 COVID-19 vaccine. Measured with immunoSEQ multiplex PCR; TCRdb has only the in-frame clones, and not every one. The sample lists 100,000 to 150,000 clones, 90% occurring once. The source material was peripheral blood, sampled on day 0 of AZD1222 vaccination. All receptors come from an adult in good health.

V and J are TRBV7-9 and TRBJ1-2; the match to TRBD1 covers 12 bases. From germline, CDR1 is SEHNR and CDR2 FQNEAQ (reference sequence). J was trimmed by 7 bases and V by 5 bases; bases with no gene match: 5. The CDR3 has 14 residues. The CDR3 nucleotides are TGTGCCAGCAGCCCGGGACAGGGGGCGAGTGGCTACACCTTC. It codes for CASSPGQGASGYTF.

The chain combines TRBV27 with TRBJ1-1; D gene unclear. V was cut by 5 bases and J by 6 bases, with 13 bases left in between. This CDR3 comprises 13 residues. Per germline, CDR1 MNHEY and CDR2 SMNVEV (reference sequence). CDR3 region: CASSPPGRAEAFF. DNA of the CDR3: TGTGCCAGCAGTCCCCCCGGTCGGGCTGAAGCTTTCTTT.

The CDR3 DNA is TGTGCCAGCAAACAGGCGCAGGCACCCTCCTATGGCTACACCTTC. It specifies CASKQAQAPSYGYTF. The J gene is TRBJ1-2, the V gene TRBV6-5; D is perhaps TRBD1 (5 bases). Trimming removed 7 bases at V and 4 bases at J, with 19 bases between. Germline assignment: CDR1 MNHEY and CDR2 SVGAGI. The CDR3 is made up of 15 amino acids.

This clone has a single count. The DNA for the CDR3 is TGCAGCGGGGACAGGGTACAAGAGACCCAGTACTTC. Its translation is CSGDRVQETQYF. The gene calls are TRBV29-1 and TRBJ2-5; 9 nucleotides agree with TRBD1. This CDR3 is built from 12 residues. CDR1 SQVTM and CDR2 ANQGSEA come from the germline V gene. The V gene end was trimmed by 7 bases and the J gene end by 2 bases; junction bases not matched to a gene: 2.

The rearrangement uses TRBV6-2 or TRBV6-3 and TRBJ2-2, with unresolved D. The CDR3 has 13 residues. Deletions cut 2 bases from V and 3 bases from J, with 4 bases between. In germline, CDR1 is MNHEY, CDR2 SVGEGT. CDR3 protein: CASSYRDTGELFF. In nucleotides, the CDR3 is TGTGCCAGCAGTTACAGGGACACCGGGGAGCTGTTTTTT.

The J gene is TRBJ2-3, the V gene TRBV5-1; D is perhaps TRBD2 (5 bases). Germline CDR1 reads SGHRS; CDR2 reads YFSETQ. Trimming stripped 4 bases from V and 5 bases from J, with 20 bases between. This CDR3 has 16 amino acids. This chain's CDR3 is CASSPLSTGTVDTQYF. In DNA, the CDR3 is TGCGCCAGCAGCCCCCTATCGACGGGAACTGTAGATACGCAGTATTTT.

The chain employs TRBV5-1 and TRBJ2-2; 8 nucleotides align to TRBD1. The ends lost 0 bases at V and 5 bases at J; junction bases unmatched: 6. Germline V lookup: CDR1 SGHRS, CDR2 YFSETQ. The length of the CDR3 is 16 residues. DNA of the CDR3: TGCGCCAGCAGCTTGGCCGGACAGGGCGATACCGGGGAGCTGTTTTTT. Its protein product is CASSLAGQGDTGELFF.

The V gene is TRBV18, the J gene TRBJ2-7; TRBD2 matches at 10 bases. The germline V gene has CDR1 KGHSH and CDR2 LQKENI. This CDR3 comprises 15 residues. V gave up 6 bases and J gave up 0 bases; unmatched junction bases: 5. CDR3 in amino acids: CASSPSGRGSYEQYF. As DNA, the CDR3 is TGTGCCAGCTCTCCGAGCGGGAGGGGCTCCTACGAGCAGTACTTC.

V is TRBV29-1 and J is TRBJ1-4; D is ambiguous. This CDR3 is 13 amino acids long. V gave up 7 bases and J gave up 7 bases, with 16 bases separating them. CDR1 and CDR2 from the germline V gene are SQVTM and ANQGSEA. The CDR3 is CSADGPNTEKLFF. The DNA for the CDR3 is TGCAGCGCGGACGGCCCCAATACTGAAAAACTGTTTTTT.

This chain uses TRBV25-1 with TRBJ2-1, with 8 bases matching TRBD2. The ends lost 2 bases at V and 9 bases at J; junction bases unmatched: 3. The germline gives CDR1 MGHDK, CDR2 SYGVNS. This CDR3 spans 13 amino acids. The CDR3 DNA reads TGTGCCAGCAGTGAAGGACTAGCATCTGAGCAGTTCTTC. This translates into CASSEGLASEQFF.

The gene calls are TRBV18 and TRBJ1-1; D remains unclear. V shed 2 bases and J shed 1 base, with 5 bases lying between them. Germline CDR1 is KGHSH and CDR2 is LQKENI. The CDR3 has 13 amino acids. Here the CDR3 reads CASSPGANTEAFF. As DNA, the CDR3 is TGTGCCAGCTCACCAGGAGCGAACACTGAAGCTTTCTTT.

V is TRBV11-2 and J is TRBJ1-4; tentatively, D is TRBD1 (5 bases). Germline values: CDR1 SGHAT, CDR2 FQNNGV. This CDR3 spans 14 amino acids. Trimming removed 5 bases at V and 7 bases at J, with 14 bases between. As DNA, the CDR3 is TGTGCCAGCAGCCCCCCGGACAAGCTTGAAAAACTGTTTTTT. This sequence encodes CASSPPDKLEKLFF.